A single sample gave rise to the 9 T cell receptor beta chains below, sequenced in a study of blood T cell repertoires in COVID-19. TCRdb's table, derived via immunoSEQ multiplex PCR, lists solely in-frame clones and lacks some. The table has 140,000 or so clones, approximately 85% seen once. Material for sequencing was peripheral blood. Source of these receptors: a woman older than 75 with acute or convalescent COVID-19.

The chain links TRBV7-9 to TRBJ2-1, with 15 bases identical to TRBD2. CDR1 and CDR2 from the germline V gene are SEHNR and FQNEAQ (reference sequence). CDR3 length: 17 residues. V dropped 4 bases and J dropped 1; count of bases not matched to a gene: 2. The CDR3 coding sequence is TGTGCCAGCAGCTATGGACTAGCGGGAGGGTCCTACAATGAGCAGTTCTTC. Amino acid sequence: CASSYGLAGGSYNEQFF.

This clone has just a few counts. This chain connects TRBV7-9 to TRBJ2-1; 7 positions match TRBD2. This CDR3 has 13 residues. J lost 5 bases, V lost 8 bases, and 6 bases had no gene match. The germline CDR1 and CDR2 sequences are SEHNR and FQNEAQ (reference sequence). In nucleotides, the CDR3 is TGTGCCAGCTGCCTCCGGGGGGACAATGAGCAGTTCTTC. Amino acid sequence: CASCLRGDNEQFF. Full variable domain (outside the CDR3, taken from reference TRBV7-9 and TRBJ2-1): DTGVSQNPRHKITKRGQNVTFRCDPISEHNRLYWYRQTLGQGPEFLTYFQNEAQLEKSRLLSDRFSAERPKGSFSTLEIQRTEQGDSAMYLCASCLRGDNEQFFGPGTRLTVL.

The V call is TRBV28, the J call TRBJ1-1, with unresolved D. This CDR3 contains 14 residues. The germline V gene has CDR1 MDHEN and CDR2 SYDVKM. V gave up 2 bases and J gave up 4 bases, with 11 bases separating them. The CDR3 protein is CASSLLAPPTEAFF. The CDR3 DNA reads TGTGCCAGCAGTTTACTGGCCCCCCCCACTGAAGCTTTCTTT.

CDR3 nucleotide sequence: TGTGCCAGCAGCTTGGAGTTAGGGGGCTACAATGAGCAGTTCTTC. This encodes CASSLELGGYNEQFF. The chain combines TRBV5-5 with TRBJ2-1; tentative D call: TRBD1 (6 bases). This CDR3 contains 15 residues. CDR1 is SGHKS and CDR2 is YYEKEE in the germline V gene (reference sequence). V dropped 0 bases and J dropped 3 bases, with 10 bases sitting between them.

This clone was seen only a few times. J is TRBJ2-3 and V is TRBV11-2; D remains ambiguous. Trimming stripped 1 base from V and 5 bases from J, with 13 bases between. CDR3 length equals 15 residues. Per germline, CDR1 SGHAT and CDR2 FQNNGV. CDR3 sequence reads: CASSLAGLRGDTQYF. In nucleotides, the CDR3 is TGTGCCAGCAGCTTAGCTGGTTTGAGAGGAGATACGCAGTATTTT.

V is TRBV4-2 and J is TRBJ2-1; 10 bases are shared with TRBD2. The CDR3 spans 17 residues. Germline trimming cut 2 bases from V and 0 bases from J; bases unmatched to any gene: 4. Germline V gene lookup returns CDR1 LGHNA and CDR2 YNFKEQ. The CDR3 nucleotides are TGTGCCAGCAGCCAAACCAGCGGGAGGGCCTCCTACAATGAGCAGTTCTTC. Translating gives CASSQTSGRASYNEQFF.

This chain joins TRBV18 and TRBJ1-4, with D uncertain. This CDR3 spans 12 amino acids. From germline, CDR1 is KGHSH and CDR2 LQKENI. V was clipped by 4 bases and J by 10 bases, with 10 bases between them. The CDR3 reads CASSQREGKLFF. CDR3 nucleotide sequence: TGTGCCAGCTCACAACGAGAGGGAAAACTGTTTTTT.

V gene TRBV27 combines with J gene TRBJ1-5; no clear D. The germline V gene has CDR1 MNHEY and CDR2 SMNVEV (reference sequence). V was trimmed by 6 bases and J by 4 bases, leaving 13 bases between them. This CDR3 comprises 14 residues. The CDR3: CASSPVGENQPQHF. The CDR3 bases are TGTGCCAGCAGCCCCGTTGGAGAGAATCAGCCCCAGCATTTT.

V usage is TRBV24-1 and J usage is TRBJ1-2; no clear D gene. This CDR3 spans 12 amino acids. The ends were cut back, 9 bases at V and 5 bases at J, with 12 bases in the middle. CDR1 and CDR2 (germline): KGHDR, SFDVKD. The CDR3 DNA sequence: TGTGCCACCTCCGGCGAGGGATATGGCTACACCTTC. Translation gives CATSGEGYGYTF.